This TCR beta chain was identified in a study of regulatory T cells in long-lasting Graves disease. As for time point: newly diagnosed GD, antithyroid drugs for less than 3 months. Preparation of the TCR library used RNA extracted from PBMCs. Combining iRepertoire HTBI primers with Arm-PCR of CDR3 regions, the authors built TCR beta libraries. Study processing details: Sample data revealed under 75 TRBV and over eleven TRBJ segments. MiXCR was run by TCRdb on the multiplex PCR reads, yielding one entry per CDR3 protein. What appears here as the V and J calls and clone size reflects TCRdb's work, not the paper's. Among about 620,000 distinct CDR3 sequences listed, 15% to 20% were seen once. V was shortened by 0 bases and J by 6 bases, with 11 bases between the two germline ends. The V gene's germline CDR1 is MNHNS and CDR2 SASEGT. CDR3 length: 14 residues. This clonotype was observed at least ten times.

In addition, the sample was reused for a study of T cells in Graves' hyperthyroidism and ophthalmopathy. From that report: Diagnosis rested on symptoms, serum thyroxine and TRAb, thyroid ultrasound, and orbital computed tomography. The majority of expanded thyroid clonotypes above 0.001 also appeared in blood. Through a model of 13 V-J features, ophthalmopathy was separated from stable hyperthyroidism.

The sequence was obtained from a woman in her thirties with Graves disease. The material was peripheral blood mononuclear cells (PBMCs), obtained at new diagnosis, from a patient treated with antithyroid drugs. This chain connects TRBV6-1 to TRBJ1-1; no firm D call. The CDR3 DNA follows: TGTGCCAGCAGTGAAGCATTATTTGGCCCTGAAGCTTTCTTT. This translates into CASSEALFGPEAFF.